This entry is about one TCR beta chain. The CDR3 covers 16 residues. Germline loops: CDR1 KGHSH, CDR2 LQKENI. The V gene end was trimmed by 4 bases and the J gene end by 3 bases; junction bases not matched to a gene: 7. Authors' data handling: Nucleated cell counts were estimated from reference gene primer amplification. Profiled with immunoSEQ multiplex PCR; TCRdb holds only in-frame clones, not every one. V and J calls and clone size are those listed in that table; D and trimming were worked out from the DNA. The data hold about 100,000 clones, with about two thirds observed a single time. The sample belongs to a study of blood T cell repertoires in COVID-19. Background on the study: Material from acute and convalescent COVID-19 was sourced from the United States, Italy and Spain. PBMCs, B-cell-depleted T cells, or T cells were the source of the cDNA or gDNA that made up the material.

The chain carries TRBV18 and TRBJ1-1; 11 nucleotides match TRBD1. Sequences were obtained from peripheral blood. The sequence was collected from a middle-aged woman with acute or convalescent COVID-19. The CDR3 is CASSHGQGAFHTEAFF. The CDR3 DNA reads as TGTGCCAGCTCACACGGACAGGGGGCTTTTCACACTGAAGCTTTCTTT.